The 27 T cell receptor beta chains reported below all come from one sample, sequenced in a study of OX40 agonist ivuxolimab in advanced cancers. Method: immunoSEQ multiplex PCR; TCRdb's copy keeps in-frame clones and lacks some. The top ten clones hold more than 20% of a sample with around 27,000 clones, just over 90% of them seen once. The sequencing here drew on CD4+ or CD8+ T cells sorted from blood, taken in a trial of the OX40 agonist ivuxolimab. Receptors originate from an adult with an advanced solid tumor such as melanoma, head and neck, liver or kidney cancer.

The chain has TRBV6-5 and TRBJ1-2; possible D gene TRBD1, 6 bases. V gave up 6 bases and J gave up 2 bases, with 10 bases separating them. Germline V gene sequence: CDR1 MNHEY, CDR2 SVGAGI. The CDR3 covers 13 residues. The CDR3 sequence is CASSRQVNYGYTF. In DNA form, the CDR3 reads TGTGCCAGCAGCAGACAGGTGAACTATGGCTACACCTTC.

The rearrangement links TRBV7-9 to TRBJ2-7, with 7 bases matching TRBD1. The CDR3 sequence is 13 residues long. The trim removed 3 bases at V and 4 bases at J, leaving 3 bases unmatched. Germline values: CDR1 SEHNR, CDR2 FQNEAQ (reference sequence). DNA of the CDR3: TGTGCCAGCAGCTTCCGGGACAGTTACGAGCAGTACTTC. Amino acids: CASSFRDSYEQYF.

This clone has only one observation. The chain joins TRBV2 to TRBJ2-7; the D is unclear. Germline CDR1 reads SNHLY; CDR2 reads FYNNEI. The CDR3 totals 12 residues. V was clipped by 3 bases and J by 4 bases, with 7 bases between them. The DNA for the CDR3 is TGTGCCAGCAGTGATTATGATTACGAGCAGTACTTC. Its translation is CASSDYDYEQYF.

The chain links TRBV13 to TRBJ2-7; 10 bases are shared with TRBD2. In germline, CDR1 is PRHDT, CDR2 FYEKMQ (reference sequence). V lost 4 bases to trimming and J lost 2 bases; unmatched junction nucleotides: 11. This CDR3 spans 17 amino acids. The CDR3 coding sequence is TGTGCCAGCAGCTGGGCGGATCTAGCGGGGGATACCTACGAGCAGTACTTC. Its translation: CASSWADLAGDTYEQYF.

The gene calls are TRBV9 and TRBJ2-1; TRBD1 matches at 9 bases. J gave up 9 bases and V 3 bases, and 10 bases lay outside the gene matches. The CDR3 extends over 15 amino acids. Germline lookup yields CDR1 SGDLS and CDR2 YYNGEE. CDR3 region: CASSGPGQGYGEQFF. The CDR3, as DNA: TGTGCCAGCAGCGGACCGGGACAGGGATACGGTGAGCAGTTCTTC.

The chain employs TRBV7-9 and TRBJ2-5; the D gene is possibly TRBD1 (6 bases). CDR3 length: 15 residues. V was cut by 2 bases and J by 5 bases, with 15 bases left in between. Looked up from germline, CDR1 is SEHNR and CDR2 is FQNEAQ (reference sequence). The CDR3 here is CASSLSRGPSETQYF. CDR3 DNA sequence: TGTGCCAGCAGCTTAAGCAGGGGACCCAGCGAGACCCAGTACTTC.

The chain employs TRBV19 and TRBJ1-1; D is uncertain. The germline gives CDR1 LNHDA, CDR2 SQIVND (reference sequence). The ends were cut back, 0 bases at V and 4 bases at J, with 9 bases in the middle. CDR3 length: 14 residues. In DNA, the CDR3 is TGTGCCAGTAGTATAGATCTCTTGAGCACTGAAGCTTTCTTT. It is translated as CASSIDLLSTEAFF.

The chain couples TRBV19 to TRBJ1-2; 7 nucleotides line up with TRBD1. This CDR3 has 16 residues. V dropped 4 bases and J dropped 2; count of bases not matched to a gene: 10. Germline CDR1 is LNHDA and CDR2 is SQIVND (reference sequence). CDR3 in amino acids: CASSTPGGGENYGYTF. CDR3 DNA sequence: TGTGCCAGTAGTACCCCGGGAGGGGGCGAGAACTATGGCTACACCTTC.

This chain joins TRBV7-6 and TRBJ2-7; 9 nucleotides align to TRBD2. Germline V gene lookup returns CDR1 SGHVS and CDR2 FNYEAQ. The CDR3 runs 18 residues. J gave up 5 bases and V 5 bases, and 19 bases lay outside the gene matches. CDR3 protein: CASSQRGSTSGFTNEQYF. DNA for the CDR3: TGTGCCAGCAGCCAAAGGGGTTCCACTAGCGGGTTCACCAACGAGCAGTACTTC.

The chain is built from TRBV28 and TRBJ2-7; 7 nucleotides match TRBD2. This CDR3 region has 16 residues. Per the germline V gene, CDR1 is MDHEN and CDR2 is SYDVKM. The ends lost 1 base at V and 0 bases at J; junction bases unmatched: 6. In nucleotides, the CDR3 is TGTGCCAGCAGTTTATTCCGTAGCGGGCTCTCCTACGAGCAGTACTTC. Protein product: CASSLFRSGLSYEQYF.

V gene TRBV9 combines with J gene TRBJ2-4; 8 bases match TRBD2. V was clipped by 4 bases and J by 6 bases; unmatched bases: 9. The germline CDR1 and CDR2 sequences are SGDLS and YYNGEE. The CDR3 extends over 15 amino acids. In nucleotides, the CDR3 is TGTGCCAGCAGCCCTGCGGGAGGAGGAGGAAACATTCAGTACTTC. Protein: CASSPAGGGGNIQYF.

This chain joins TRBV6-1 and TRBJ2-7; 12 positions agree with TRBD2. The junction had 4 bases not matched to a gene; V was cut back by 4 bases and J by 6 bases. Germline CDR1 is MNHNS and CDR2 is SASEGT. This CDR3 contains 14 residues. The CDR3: CASSAPLAGGEQYF. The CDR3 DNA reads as TGTGCCAGCAGTGCACCACTAGCGGGAGGCGAGCAGTACTTC.

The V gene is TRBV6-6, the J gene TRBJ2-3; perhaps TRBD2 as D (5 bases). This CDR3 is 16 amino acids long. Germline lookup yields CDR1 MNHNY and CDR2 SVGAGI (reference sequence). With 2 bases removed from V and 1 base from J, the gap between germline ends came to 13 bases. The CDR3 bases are TGTGCCAGCAGTTACGGGAGTTACGTCGGCACAGATACGCAGTATTTT. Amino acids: CASSYGSYVGTDTQYF.

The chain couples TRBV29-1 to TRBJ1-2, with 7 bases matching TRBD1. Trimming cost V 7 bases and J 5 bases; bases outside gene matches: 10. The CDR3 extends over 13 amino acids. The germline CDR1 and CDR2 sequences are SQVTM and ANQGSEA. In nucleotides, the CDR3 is TGCAGCGCCGCTCGAGACAGGGAATATGGCTACACCTTC. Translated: CSAARDREYGYTF.

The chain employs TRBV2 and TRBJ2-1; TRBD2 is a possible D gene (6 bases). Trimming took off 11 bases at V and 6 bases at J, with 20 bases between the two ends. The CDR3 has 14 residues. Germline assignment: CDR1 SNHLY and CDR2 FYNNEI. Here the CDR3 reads CASPGVSVTNEQFF. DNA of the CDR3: TGTGCCTCTCCGGGAGTTTCCGTAACCAATGAGCAGTTCTTC.

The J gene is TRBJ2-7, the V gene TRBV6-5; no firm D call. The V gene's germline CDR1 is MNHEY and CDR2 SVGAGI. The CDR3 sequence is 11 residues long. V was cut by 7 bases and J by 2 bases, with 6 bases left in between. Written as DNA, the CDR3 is TGTGCCAGCACCTCAGCCTACGAGCAGTACTTC. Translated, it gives CASTSAYEQYF.

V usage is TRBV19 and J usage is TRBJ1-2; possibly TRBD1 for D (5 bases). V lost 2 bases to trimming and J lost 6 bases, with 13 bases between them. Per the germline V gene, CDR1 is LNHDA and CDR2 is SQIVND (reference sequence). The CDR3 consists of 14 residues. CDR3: CASSIRTRENGYTF. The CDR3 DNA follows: TGTGCCAGTAGTATACGGACCAGGGAAAATGGCTACACCTTC.

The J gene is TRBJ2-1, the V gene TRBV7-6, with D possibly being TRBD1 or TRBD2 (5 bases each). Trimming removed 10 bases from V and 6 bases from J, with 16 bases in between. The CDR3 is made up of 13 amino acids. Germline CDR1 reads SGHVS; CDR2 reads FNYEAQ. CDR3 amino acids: CATGSGSFNEQFF. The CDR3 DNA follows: TGTGCCACCGGGTCAGGGAGTTTCAATGAGCAGTTCTTC.

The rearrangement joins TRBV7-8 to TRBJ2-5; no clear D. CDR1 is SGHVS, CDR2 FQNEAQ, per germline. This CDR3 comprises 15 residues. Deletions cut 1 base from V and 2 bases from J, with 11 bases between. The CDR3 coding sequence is TGTGCCAGCAGCTTAGGTATAGGGATACAAGAGACCCAGTACTTC. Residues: CASSLGIGIQETQYF.

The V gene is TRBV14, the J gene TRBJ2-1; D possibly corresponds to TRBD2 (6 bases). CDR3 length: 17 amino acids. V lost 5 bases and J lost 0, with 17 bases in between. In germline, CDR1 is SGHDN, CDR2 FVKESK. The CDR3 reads CASSSLAGGSSYNEQFF. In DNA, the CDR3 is TGTGCCAGCAGCTCACTCGCCGGGGGTAGCTCCTACAATGAGCAGTTCTTC.

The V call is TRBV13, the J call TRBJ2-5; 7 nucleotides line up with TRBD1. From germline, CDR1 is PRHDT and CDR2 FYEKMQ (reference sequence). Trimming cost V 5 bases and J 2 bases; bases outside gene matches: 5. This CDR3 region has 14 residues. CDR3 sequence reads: CASSATGLQETQYF. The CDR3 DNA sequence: TGTGCCAGCAGCGCGACAGGGCTACAAGAGACCCAGTACTTC.

CDR3 sequence reads: CASSHKDRGWTGELFF. The CDR3 coding sequence is TGTGCCAGCAGCCACAAGGACAGGGGGTGGACCGGGGAGCTGTTTTTT. V is TRBV7-9 and J is TRBJ2-2; 10 bases line up with TRBD1. CDR3 length: 16 residues. Unmatched junction bases numbered 8, after V lost 5 bases and J lost 5 bases. The germline gives CDR1 SEHNR, CDR2 FQNEAQ (reference sequence).

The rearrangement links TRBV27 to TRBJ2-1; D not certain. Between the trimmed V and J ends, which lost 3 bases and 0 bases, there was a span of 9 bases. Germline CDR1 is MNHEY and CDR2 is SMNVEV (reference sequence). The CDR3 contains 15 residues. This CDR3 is CASSLVISSYNEQFF. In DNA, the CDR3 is TGTGCCAGCAGTTTGGTTATAAGCTCCTACAATGAGCAGTTCTTC.

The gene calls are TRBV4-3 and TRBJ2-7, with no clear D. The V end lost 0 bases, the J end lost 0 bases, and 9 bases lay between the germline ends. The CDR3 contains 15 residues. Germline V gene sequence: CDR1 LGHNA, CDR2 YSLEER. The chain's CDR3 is CASSQEDKLSYEQYF. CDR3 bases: TGCGCCAGCAGCCAAGAGGATAAACTCTCCTACGAGCAGTACTTC.

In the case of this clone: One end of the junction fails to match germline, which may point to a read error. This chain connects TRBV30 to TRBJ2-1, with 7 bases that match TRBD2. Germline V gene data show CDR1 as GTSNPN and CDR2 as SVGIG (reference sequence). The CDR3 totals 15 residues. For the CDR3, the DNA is TGTGCCTGGAGTGTACGGCTAGCGGTTTACAATGAGCGGTTCTTC. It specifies CAWSVRLAVYNERFF.

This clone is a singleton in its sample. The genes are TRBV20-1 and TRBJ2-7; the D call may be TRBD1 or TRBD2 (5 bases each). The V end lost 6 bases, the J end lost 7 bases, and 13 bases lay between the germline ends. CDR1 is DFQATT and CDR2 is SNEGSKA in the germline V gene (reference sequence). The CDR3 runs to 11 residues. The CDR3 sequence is CSAPGLAEQYF. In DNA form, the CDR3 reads TGCAGTGCCCCGGGGCTAGCTGAGCAGTACTTC.

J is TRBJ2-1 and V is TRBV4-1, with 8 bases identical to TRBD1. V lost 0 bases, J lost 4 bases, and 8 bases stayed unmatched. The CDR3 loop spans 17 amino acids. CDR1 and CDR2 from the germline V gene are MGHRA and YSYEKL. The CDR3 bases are TGCGCCAGCAGCCAAGAGGGTCCCAGGGGGCATTACAATGAGCAGTTCTTC. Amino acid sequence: CASSQEGPRGHYNEQFF.